This T cell receptor (beta chain) was recovered during a study of blood T cell repertoires in COVID-19. Trimming at V came to 3 bases and at J to 12 bases, leaving 8 bases not matched to a gene. The CDR3 is 13 amino acids. Germline CDR1 is LGHDT and CDR2 is YNNKEL (reference sequence). Measured with immunoSEQ multiplex PCR; TCRdb has only the in-frame clones, and not every one. The data show about 75,000 clones, 87% seen once. Sequenced material: peripheral blood. The chain couples TRBV3-1 (or the pseudogene TRBV3-2) to TRBJ1-1; the match to TRBD1 covers 9 bases. The receptor comes from a woman in her forties or fifties with acute or convalescent COVID-19. Written as DNA, the CDR3 is TGTGCCAGCAGCCATCTGGGACAGGGTAAGACTTTCTTT. Amino acid sequence: CASSHLGQGKTFF.